This TCR beta chain was profiled in a study of blood T cell repertoires in COVID-19 (TCRdb year 2020). About the full investigation: Samples from collaborators originated in the United States, Italy and Spain and spanned both the acute and convalescent phases of COVID-19. The material from the prospective study consisted of cDNA or gDNA derived from T cells, B-cell-depleted T cells, or PBMCs. Subjects who had been exposed to COVID-19, were actively infected with it, or had recovered from it provided the deeply sampled blood TCRbeta repertoires that made up the dataset. The repertoires were released in a freely available public database intended as a resource for research on the immune response to SARS-CoV-2. The samples were drawn from the first 160 participants of the ongoing ImmuneRACE study and from more than 1,000 subjects provided by 6 global collaborators. Sample metadata almost always included a de-identified subject ID, COVID-19 status, age in years and sex. HLA class I and class II types, where available, came from metadata supplied by the sample provider rather than from assay-based typing. What the authors observed across the whole study: How much clinical and demographic metadata was included differed by source and by participant, and the metadata was provided uncurated.

Samples from volunteer blood donors who had recovered from COVID-19 were contributed by a second Seattle source. Whole blood was collected in K2EDTA tubes by collaborating institutions according to the institutions' own protocols. Collaborator samples were shipped for TCRbeta analysis as frozen whole blood, isolated PBMCs, or DNA extracted from either sample type. TCRbeta CDR3 regions were amplified from genomic DNA by means of the immunoSEQ Assay, a bias-controlled multiplex PCR. The original pipeline was this. Nucleated cell counts per sample were estimated from amplification of reference gene primers within the assay. Sequence reads were collapsed and filtered to measure the absolute abundance of every unique TCRbeta CDR3 rearrangement. For each sample, productive Simpson clonality was calculated by taking the square root of Simpson's diversity index across productive rearrangements. As stored in TCRdb, this immuneACCESS dataset retains in-frame rearrangements with V and J assigned. A fraction of the clones does not appear; measured against another copy, unresolved V genes explain less than half of the discrepancy, and the remainder lacks a known reason. The DNA was the basis for D and trimming; V, J and clone size are from that table. This sample is represented by a few hundred thousand clones; 85% to 90% of them were singletons. Of the sample, 5.5% to 8% falls within the top ten clones.

CDR1 SGHTS and CDR2 YDEGEE are derived from the germline V gene. Inclusive of the bounding cysteine and phenylalanine, the CDR3 is 18 residues long. Only the CDR3 DNA stays, 54 bases, in frame from base 1. A distance of 16 bases separates the germline ends of V and J, which lose 3 bases and 0 bases respectively. This clone has just one count. What antigen it recognizes has not been identified. Base quality data are lacking; no much larger clone is found one base away. The sequence links TRBV5-8 to TRBJ2-6; D gene: possibly TRBD2, on 6 matching bases. Sequenced input: peripheral blood. The sequence came from a man in his fifties or sixties who had recovered from COVID-19. The CDR3 corresponds to CASSWVFGLNSGANVLTF. DNA sequence: TGTGCCAGCAGCTGGGTCTTCGGACTAAACTCTGGGGCCAACGTCCTGACTTTC. The CDR3 plus the reference TRBV5-8 and TRBJ2-6 genes for the other parts give the full variable domain: EAGVTQSPTHLIKTRGQQATLRCSPISGHTSVYWYQQALGLGLQFLLWYDEGEERNRGNFPPRFSGRQFPNYSSELNVNALELEDSALYLCASSWVFGLNSGANVLTFGAGSRLTVL.